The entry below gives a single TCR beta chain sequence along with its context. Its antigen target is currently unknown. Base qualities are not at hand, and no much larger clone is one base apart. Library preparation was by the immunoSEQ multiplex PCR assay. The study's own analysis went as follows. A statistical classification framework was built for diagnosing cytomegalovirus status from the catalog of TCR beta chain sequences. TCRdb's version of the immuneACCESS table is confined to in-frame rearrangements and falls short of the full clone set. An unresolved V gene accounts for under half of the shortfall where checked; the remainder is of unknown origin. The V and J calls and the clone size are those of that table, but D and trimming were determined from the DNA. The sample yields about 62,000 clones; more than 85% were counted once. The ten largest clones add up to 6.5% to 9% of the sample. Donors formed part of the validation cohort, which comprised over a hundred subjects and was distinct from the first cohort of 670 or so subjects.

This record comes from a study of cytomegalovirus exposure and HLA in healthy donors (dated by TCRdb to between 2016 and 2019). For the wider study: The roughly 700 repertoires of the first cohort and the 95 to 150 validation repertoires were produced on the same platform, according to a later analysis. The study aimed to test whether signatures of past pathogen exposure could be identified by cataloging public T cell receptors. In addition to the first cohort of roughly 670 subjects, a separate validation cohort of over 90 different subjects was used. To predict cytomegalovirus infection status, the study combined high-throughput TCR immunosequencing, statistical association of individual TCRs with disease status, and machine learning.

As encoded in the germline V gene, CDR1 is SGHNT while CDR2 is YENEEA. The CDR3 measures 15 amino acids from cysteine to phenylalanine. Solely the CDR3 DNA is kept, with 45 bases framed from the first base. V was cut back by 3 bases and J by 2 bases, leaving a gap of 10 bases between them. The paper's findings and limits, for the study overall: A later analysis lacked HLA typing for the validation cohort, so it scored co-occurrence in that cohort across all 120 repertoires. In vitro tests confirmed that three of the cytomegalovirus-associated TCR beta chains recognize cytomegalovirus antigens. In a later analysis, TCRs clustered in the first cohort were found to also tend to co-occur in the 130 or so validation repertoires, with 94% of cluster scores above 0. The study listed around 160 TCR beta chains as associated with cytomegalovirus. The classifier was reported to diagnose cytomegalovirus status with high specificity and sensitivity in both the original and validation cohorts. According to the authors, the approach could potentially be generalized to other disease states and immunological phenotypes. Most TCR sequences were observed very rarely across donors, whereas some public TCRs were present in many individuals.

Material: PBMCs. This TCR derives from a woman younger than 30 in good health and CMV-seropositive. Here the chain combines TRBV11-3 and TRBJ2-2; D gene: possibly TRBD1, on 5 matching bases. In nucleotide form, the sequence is TGTGCCAGCAGCTTCCGGCAGGGCAACACCGGGGAGCTGTTTTTT. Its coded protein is CASSFRQGNTGELFF.